This passage covers 12 T cell receptor beta chains from one sample sequenced in a study of cytomegalovirus exposure and HLA in healthy donors. The protocol was immunoSEQ multiplex PCR, while the TCRdb copy is restricted to in-frame clones and leaves out a portion. This table has tens of thousands of clones, 90% to 95% appearing once. What was sequenced was PBMCs. Every receptor here comes from a man younger than 35 in good health and CMV-seronegative.

This chain uses TRBV6-1 with TRBJ2-5; TRBD1 aligns across 7 bases. The J call may be mistaken, given a closer DNA end match to TRBJ2-7. Germline assignment: CDR1 MNHNS and CDR2 SASEGT. The CDR3 has 16 residues. The CDR3 region has the DNA TGTGCCAGCAGTGACCAGGGGGTCCCCGCCTTCTACGAGCAGTACTTC. Protein product: CASSDQGVPAFYEQYF.

The J gene is TRBJ2-1, the V gene TRBV7-2, with D possibly matching TRBD2 (5 bases). The CDR3 runs to 18 residues. In germline, CDR1 is SGHTA, CDR2 FQGNSA. The V gene lost 0 bases and the J gene lost 8 bases, with 23 bases spanning the gap. CDR3 in amino acids: CASSLALIGALAGDEQFF. CDR3 nucleotide sequence: TGTGCCAGCAGCTTAGCGCTAATAGGCGCCTTGGCGGGCGATGAGCAGTTCTTC.

The gene calls are TRBV18 and TRBJ1-2, with D perhaps matching TRBD1 (6 bases). There are 14 residues in the CDR3. Germline V gene sequence: CDR1 KGHSH, CDR2 LQKENI. V was shortened by 2 bases and J by 3 bases, with 10 bases between the two germline ends. This chain's CDR3 is CASSPKQGHYGYTF. The DNA for the CDR3 is TGTGCCAGCTCACCAAAACAGGGACACTATGGCTACACCTTC.

The V call is TRBV2, the J call TRBJ1-2, with 10 bases that match TRBD1. The CDR3 runs 14 residues. CDR1 is SNHLY and CDR2 is FYNNEI in the germline V gene. Trimming removed 7 bases from V and 8 bases from J; junction bases left unmatched: 10. The CDR3 is CASKGQGEVYGYTF. In DNA, the CDR3 is TGTGCCAGCAAAGGACAGGGGGAAGTGTACGGCTACACCTTC.

The V call is TRBV7-2, the J call TRBJ2-7, with 7 bases aligning to TRBD2. The CDR3 contains 14 residues. Germline V gene lookup returns CDR1 SGHTA and CDR2 FQGNSA. V trimming: 1 base; J trimming: 4 bases; junction bases outside the gene matches: 4. CDR3 nucleotide sequence: TGTGCCAGCAGCTTAGGAAGCGGGACTTACGAGCAGTACTTC. Its translation is CASSLGSGTYEQYF.

The chain employs TRBV30 and TRBJ1-2; 9 bases are shared with TRBD1. CDR1 and CDR2 (germline): GTSNPN, SVGIG (reference sequence). CDR3 length equals 13 residues. V lost 0 bases to trimming and J lost 7 bases; unmatched junction nucleotides: 3. The CDR3 region is CAWSVVQGAGYTF. CDR3 nucleotides: TGTGCCTGGAGTGTAGTACAGGGGGCTGGCTACACCTTC.

The rearrangement links TRBV27 to TRBJ2-1, with D hard to call. Deletions cut 4 bases from V and 2 bases from J, with 6 bases between. The germline V gene has CDR1 MNHEY and CDR2 SMNVEV (reference sequence). CDR3 length: 13 residues. The CDR3 DNA sequence: TGTGCCAGCAGTTACCAGACCTACAATGAGCAGTTCTTC. Protein: CASSYQTYNEQFF.

The V and J genes are TRBV5-1 and TRBJ2-3; D is possibly TRBD2 (6 bases). V gave up 0 bases and J gave up 5 bases, with 13 bases separating them. The CDR3 sequence is 15 residues long. Germline V CDR1 and CDR2: SGHRS, YFSETQ. DNA of the CDR3: TGCGCCAGCAGCTTGGATGGTCCGGGGGTAGATACGCAGTATTTT. Its protein product is CASSLDGPGVDTQYF.

V is TRBV27 and J is TRBJ2-1; 7 bases agree with TRBD1. Trimming removed 8 bases from V and 14 bases from J; junction bases left unmatched: 9. Germline V gives CDR1 MNHEY, CDR2 SMNVEV (reference sequence). This CDR3 region has 11 residues. In DNA form, the CDR3 reads TGTGCCAGCCGGGGCGACAGGGTCGAGTTCTTC. This codes for CASRGDRVEFF.

This rearrangement joins TRBV7-3 to TRBJ2-7; 7 positions agree with TRBD1. Germline lookup yields CDR1 SGHTA and CDR2 FQGTGA. V dropped 3 bases and J dropped 2; count of bases not matched to a gene: 4. The length of the CDR3 is 14 residues. The CDR3 loop reads CASSFLTGPYEQYF. Written as DNA, the CDR3 is TGTGCCAGCAGCTTTCTGACAGGGCCCTACGAGCAGTACTTC.

The rearrangement uses TRBV10-3 and TRBJ1-2; D is perhaps TRBD1 (6 bases). Trimming stripped 7 bases from V and 5 bases from J, with 8 bases between. CDR3 length: 11 residues. Germline CDR1 and CDR2: ENHRY and SYGVKD. The CDR3 sequence is CAITDSYGYTF. DNA of the CDR3: TGTGCCATCACGGACAGTTATGGCTACACCTTC.

The chain carries TRBV7-6 and TRBJ2-3, with a possible D match to TRBD2 (6 bases). Germline CDR1 reads SGHVS; CDR2 reads FNYEAQ. CDR3 length equals 13 residues. The V gene lost 5 bases and the J gene lost 5 bases, with 11 bases spanning the gap. This CDR3 reads CASSRGNLDTQYF. Written as DNA, the CDR3 is TGTGCCAGCAGCCGCGGGAATCTAGATACGCAGTATTTT. The full variable domain, with the rest looked up from reference TRBV7-6 and TRBJ2-3, is GAGVSQSPRYKVTKRGQDVALRCDPISGHVSLYWYRQALGQGPEFLTYFNYEAQQDKSGLPNDRFSAERPEGSISTLTIQRTEQRDSAMYRCASSRGNLDTQYFGPGTRLTVL.